The rows below give T cell receptor beta chains drawn from one sample of a study of PD-1 blockade in mismatch repair-deficient tumors. Using immunoSEQ multiplex PCR, the repertoire was profiled, and TCRdb retains in-frame clones only, with some absent. Of approximately 15,000 clones listed, 86% were seen once; the top ten hold 3.5% to 5%. These receptors' targets are unknown. The sequences come from cells cultured in vitro, collected from a patient treated with pembrolizumab. These receptors all come from an adult with mismatch repair-deficient cancer. Both conserved end residues are part of each CDR3. The D gene is left open where the match is weak. Clone size is shown for a subset of rows, as once, few, many or a class of expanded clone.

d_gene	j_gene	abundance	v_gene	CDR3nt	CDR3aa
.	TRBJ1-5	once	TRBV28	TGTGCCAGCAGTCCTGTCAATCAGCCCCAGCATTTT	CASSPVNQPQHF
.	TRBJ2-3	.	TRBV18	TGTGCCAGCTCACCAACGCAGGGGACAGATACGCAGTATTTT	CASSPTQGTDTQYF
TRBD2	TRBJ2-3	.	TRBV2	TGTGCCAGCACTCGGGAGGGAGATACGCAGTATTTT	CASTREGDTQYF
TRBD1	TRBJ1-4	.	TRBV18	TGTGCCAGCTCACCTTCCGGGACAGCTGAAAAACTGTTTTTT	CASSPSGTAEKLFF
TRBD1	TRBJ2-3	.	TRBV27	TGTGCCAGCAGTTTAATAAGGGGGCCAGGTCCCGTCACAGATACGCAGTATTTT	CASSLIRGPGPVTDTQYF
.	TRBJ2-3	.	TRBV2	TGTGCCAGCAGTGAAGACGGGGGCGGAGCAGATACGCAGTATTTT	CASSEDGGGADTQYF
TRBD1	TRBJ2-1	.	TRBV5-1	TGCGCCAGCAGCTCTTCCTCCGGGACAGGTAGTTTTTTTTTGGATGAGCAGTTCTTC	CASSSSSGTGSFFLDEQFF
TRBD1	TRBJ2-3	.	TRBV11-3	TGTGCCAGCAGGGACAGGAGCACAGATACGCAGTATTTT	CASRDRSTDTQYF
.	TRBJ1-1	.	TRBV27	TGTGCCAGCACTGAAGCTTTCTTT	CASTEAFF
.	TRBJ2-7	.	TRBV18	TGTGCCAGCTCAGTAACCGGGACACCCTCCTACGAGCAGTACTTC	CASSVTGTPSYEQYF
.	TRBJ2-3	.	TRBV30	TGTGCCTGGAATAAGGGTACAGATACGCAGTATTTT	CAWNKGTDTQYF
TRBD1	TRBJ1-5	.	TRBV4-1	TGCGCCAGCAGCGCGAGGGACAGGGGAAGCAATCAGCCCCAGCATTTT	CASSARDRGSNQPQHF
.	TRBJ1-5	.	TRBV19	TGTGCCAGTAGTATTTCCCGACAGAATCAGCCCCAGCATTTT	CASSISRQNQPQHF
TRBD2	TRBJ2-7	.	TRBV2	TGTGCCACCAGGAGCGGGAGAACTTACGAGCAGTACTTC	CATRSGRTYEQYF
TRBD1	TRBJ2-7	.	TRBV5-1	TGCGCCAGCAGCTTGGGACAGGGGGGAGGGGCCTACGAGCAGTACTTC	CASSLGQGGGAYEQYF
.	TRBJ2-7	.	TRBV6-6	TGTGCCAGCAGTGACGACAAGTACGAGCAGTACTTC	CASSDDKYEQYF
TRBD1	TRBJ2-7	once	TRBV11-2	TGTGCCAGCAGCATCACAGGGGTTACCTACGAGCAGTACTTC	CASSITGVTYEQYF
.	TRBJ2-1	.	TRBV13	TGTGCCAGCAGCTTTTACAGGGACAATGAGCAGTTCTTC	CASSFYRDNEQFF
TRBD1	TRBJ1-2	.	TRBV6-1	TGTGCCAGCAAACAGGGGGCTGGCTACACCTTC	CASKQGAGYTF
.	TRBJ2-7	.	TRBV5-1	TGCGCCAGCAGCTTGACCGGGACAAATTCCTACGAGCAGTACTTC	CASSLTGTNSYEQYF
.	TRBJ2-1	.	TRBV6-1	TGTGCCAGCAGTGAAGCGCTTCTGGGCTTCAATGAGCAGTTCTTC	CASSEALLGFNEQFF
.	TRBJ2-2	.	TRBV27	TGTGCCAGCAGGCGCAGCAGGCAAGGGGAGCTGTTTTTT	CASRRSRQGELFF
.	TRBJ2-7	.	TRBV6-4	TGTGCCAGCAGCCGAAAGCGGGCGCGACCTGGGGAAAGCTCCTACGAGCAGTACTTC	CASSRKRARPGESSYEQYF
.	TRBJ2-7	.	TRBV5-1	TGCGCCAGCAGCTTCATCAGCGAGGGCGAGCAGTACTTC	CASSFISEGEQYF
.	TRBJ1-4	.	TRBV19	TGTGCCAGTAGTCTGAGACAGTCAACTAATGAAAAACTGTTTTTT	CASSLRQSTNEKLFF
.	TRBJ2-2	once	TRBV18	TGTGCCAGCTCACCCGTCCCAGGGGAGCTGTTTTTT	CASSPVPGELFF
.	TRBJ2-7	.	TRBV21-1	TGTGCCAGCAGCAAAGAGAGGCCCCCGGGCAGGGGTAGGTACGAGCAGTACTTC	CASSKERPPGRGRYEQYF
TRBD1	TRBJ1-1	.	TRBV5-1	TGCGCCAGCAGCCCCCAGGGGGGTTGGACTGAAGCTTTCTTT	CASSPQGGWTEAFF
.	TRBJ1-5	.	TRBV7-9	TGTGCCAGCAGCTATGGGGTGGGCAATCAGCCCCAGCATTTT	CASSYGVGNQPQHF
TRBD2	TRBJ2-3	.	TRBV9	TGTGCCAGCAGCGCGCCGGGACTAGCGGGTCCTACTAGCACAGATACGCAGTATTTT	CASSAPGLAGPTSTDTQYF
.	TRBJ1-3	.	TRBV6-1	TGTGCCAGCAGGAGAGAACAGCTCTCTGGAAACACCATATATTTT	CASRREQLSGNTIYF
TRBD1	TRBJ1-1	.	TRBV5-1	TGCGCCAGCAGCGGCGGGACAGGGAACACTGAAGCTTTCTTT	CASSGGTGNTEAFF
TRBD1	TRBJ1-6	.	TRBV5-4	TGTGCCAGCAGCCGCTGGACAGGGGCGGAGGTCAATTCACCCCTCCACTTT	CASSRWTGAEVNSPLHF
.	TRBJ1-3	.	TRBV6-6	TGTGCCAGCAGTTACTCTGGAAACACCATATATTTT	CASSYSGNTIYF
.	TRBJ1-4	.	TRBV7-9	TGTGCCAGCAGCTGGGAGGGCTGGGAAAAACTGTTTTTT	CASSWEGWEKLFF
TRBD1	TRBJ1-5	.	TRBV7-2	TGTGCCAGCAGCGGGGGACAGGGGGCCCCCAATCAGCCCCAGCATTTT	CASSGGQGAPNQPQHF
.	TRBJ2-1	.	TRBV19	TGTGCCAGTAGTATCCGGGACTACAATGAGCAGTTCTTC	CASSIRDYNEQFF
.	TRBJ1-2	.	TRBV6-5	TGTGCCAGCAGTTACTATTACCAGGGAGATGGCTACACCTTC	CASSYYYQGDGYTF
TRBD1	TRBJ1-5	.	TRBV19	TGTGCCAGTAGTATATTAACAGGGGATAGCAATCAGCCCCAGCATTTT	CASSILTGDSNQPQHF
.	TRBJ2-1	.	TRBV11-1	TGTGCCAGCAAGGTCGGTGACTGGGGTAGAGGTAATGAGCAGTTCTTC	CASKVGDWGRGNEQFF
.	TRBJ2-3	.	TRBV6-6	TGTGCCAGCAGTTACGGGGGCGGTTCAGATACGCAGTATTTT	CASSYGGGSDTQYF
.	TRBJ1-6	.	TRBV7-3	TGTGCCAGCAGCTTGACGGAGAATTCACCCCTCCACTTT	CASSLTENSPLHF
.	TRBJ1-2	.	TRBV6-1	TGTGCCAGCACGCCAAACTATGGCTACACCTTC	CASTPNYGYTF
TRBD1	TRBJ1-1	.	TRBV7-2	TGTGCCAGCAGCTTGACAGGGGGCGGAACTGAAGCTTTCTTT	CASSLTGGGTEAFF
TRBD1	TRBJ1-5	.	TRBV7-8	TGTGCCAGCAGCTTATCAACAGGGGGCCATAGCAATCAGCCCCAGCATTTT	CASSLSTGGHSNQPQHF
.	TRBJ1-1	.	TRBV14	TGTGCCAGCAGCAGGGACCTGAACACTGAAGCTTTCTTT	CASSRDLNTEAFF
.	TRBJ2-1	few	TRBV7-7	TGTGCTAGCAGCTTACGGGGTTCGGAGGTTGATGAGCAGTTCTTC	CASSLRGSEVDEQFF
.	TRBJ1-1	.	TRBV11-3	TGTGCCAGCAGCTCAGGACAGGAAGCTTTCTTT	CASSSGQEAFF
TRBD2	TRBJ2-7	once	TRBV6-4	TGTGCCAGCAGTGAGACCCCCATGGCTAGCGGGGTAGTCGAGCAGTACTTC	CASSETPMASGVVEQYF
.	TRBJ2-7	.	TRBV15	TGTGCCACCAGCAGAGGGGCAAGCGAGCAGTACTTC	CATSRGASEQYF